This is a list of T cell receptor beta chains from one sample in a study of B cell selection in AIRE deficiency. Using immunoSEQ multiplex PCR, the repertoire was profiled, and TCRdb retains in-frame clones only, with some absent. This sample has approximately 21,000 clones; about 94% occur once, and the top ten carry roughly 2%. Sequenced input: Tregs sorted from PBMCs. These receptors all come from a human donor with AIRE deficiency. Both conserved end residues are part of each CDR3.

CDR3: CATSPNVGGIRGEQFF
J: TRBJ2-1
V: TRBV15

CDR3: CASSLAPTGMNTGELFF
J: TRBJ2-2
V: TRBV7-2

CDR3: CASSWTGGGYEQYF
J: TRBJ2-7
V: TRBV6-6

CDR3: CASSLSGRNYGYTF
J: TRBJ1-2
V: TRBV28

CDR3: CASSRDAGSSYNEQFF
J: TRBJ2-1
V: TRBV5-6

CDR3: CASSRGEANYGYTF
J: TRBJ1-2
V: TRBV19

CDR3: CASSLSPAPEQYF
J: TRBJ2-7
V: TRBV7-2

CDR3: CAWSVYFYGYTF
J: TRBJ1-2
V: TRBV30

CDR3: CASSYSTPGEYGYTF
J: TRBJ1-2
V: TRBV6-6

CDR3: CATQDGAYEQYF
J: TRBJ2-7
V: TRBV28

CDR3: CASSFAGSSYEQYF
J: TRBJ2-7
V: TRBV5-4

CDR3: CASSQINWGDTQYF
J: TRBJ2-3
V: TRBV14

CDR3: CASSQDLGVTGELFF
J: TRBJ2-2
V: TRBV4-3

CDR3: CASRSEQDPTNYGYTF
J: TRBJ1-2
V: TRBV12-2

CDR3: CASSQGLAGPDTQYF
J: TRBJ2-3
V: TRBV4-3

CDR3: CASSPGQFTDTQYF
J: TRBJ2-3
V: TRBV7-9

CDR3: CASSRLERVTDTQYF
J: TRBJ2-3
V: TRBV4-1

CDR3: CASSFSGNTGELFF
J: TRBJ2-2
V: TRBV7-3

CDR3: CASKKGGMETQYF
J: TRBJ2-5
V: TRBV19

CDR3: CASSRTYTGELFF
J: TRBJ2-2
V: TRBV19

CDR3: CASSRDPWSSYNEQFF
J: TRBJ2-1
V: TRBV9

CDR3: CASSAGLRYLTQYF
J: TRBJ2-3
V: TRBV27